The 31 T cell receptor beta chains below all came from one sample that was sequenced in a study of T cells in Graves' hyperthyroidism and ophthalmopathy. Using RNA transcripts as the source, TCR beta CDR3 regions were amplified. The primer set for the first-round RT-PCR of the TCR CDR3 was HTBI. TCRdb re-called the multiplex PCR reads with MiXCR, one entry per CDR3 protein. The table shows 300,000 to 450,000 distinct CDR3 sequences, with approximately 14% occurring only once. Sequencing input: blood. Receptors originate from a woman aged 18-35 years with Graves' hyperthyroidism that later progressed to Graves' ophthalmopathy.

This clonotype has a handful of counts. The chain employs TRBV6-5 and TRBJ2-1, with 8 bases fitting TRBD2. This CDR3 has 15 amino acids. V shed 2 bases and J 6 bases; nucleotides not matched to a gene: 6. The germline gives CDR1 MNHEY, CDR2 SVGAGI. CDR3 protein: CASSYKTSGVNEQFF. The CDR3 DNA sequence: TGTGCCAGCAGTTACAAAACTAGCGGCGTCAATGAGCAGTTCTTC.

This clonotype was detected many times. The genes are TRBV20-1 and TRBJ2-7; D call uncertain. This CDR3 has 11 residues. Germline values: CDR1 DFQATT, CDR2 SNEGSKA (reference sequence). Trimming pared 4 bases from V and 3 bases from J, leaving 7 bases between. CDR3 sequence reads: CSAKPYYEQYF. The CDR3 DNA reads TGCAGTGCTAAACCTTACTACGAGCAGTACTTC.

DNA for the CDR3: TGTGCCACCAGTGCCCTCGGCGTGTACAATGAGCAGTTCTTC. It encodes CATSALGVYNEQFF. The rearrangement joins TRBV24-1 to TRBJ2-1; D is undetermined. The V gene lost 5 bases and the J gene lost 4 bases, with 11 bases spanning the gap. Germline CDR1 KGHDR, CDR2 SFDVKD. This CDR3 is 14 amino acids long.

At least ten counts were recorded for this clonotype. The J gene is TRBJ2-1, the V gene TRBV3-1, with TRBD2 matching 12 bases. V dropped 5 bases and J dropped 3; count of bases not matched to a gene: 5. This CDR3 comprises 16 residues. Germline CDR1 and CDR2: LGHDT and YNNKEL (reference sequence). CDR3 loop: CASSSWTSGIYNEQFF. The CDR3, as DNA: TGTGCCAGCAGCTCATGGACTAGCGGGATCTACAATGAGCAGTTCTTC.

This clonotype was counted many times. This chain links TRBV9 with TRBJ1-4; D unresolved. The CDR3 totals 14 residues. Trimming pared 2 bases from V and 8 bases from J, leaving 13 bases between. Germline loops: CDR1 SGDLS, CDR2 YYNGEE. The CDR3: CASSVGPTSEKLFF. The DNA for the CDR3 is TGTGCCAGCAGCGTCGGACCGACAAGCGAAAAACTGTTTTTT.

The chain couples TRBV20-1 to TRBJ2-2; D is undetermined. The V and J ends lost 3 bases and 2 bases respectively, with 13 bases between them. CDR3 length equals 15 residues. Germline CDR1 DFQATT, CDR2 SNEGSKA (reference sequence). The DNA for the CDR3 is TGCAGTGCTAGTAAGGCAGACTTCAACACCGGGGAGCTGTTTTTT. As protein: CSASKADFNTGELFF.

This clonotype was observed many times. DNA of the CDR3: TGTGCCAGCAGTTTCGACACCGGGGAGCTGTTTTTT. Protein: CASSFDTGELFF. The V gene is TRBV12-3 or TRBV12-4, the J gene TRBJ2-2; D gene unclear. Trimming removed 3 bases at V and 3 bases at J, with 2 bases between. The CDR3 contains 12 residues.

The chain couples TRBV6-2 or TRBV6-3 to TRBJ2-7; D may be TRBD2 (6 bases). The V end was cut by 7 bases, the J end by 4 bases, with 23 bases between. Germline V gene sequence: CDR1 MNHEY, CDR2 SVGEGT. The CDR3 contains 16 residues. DNA of the CDR3: TGTGCCAGCACCTCCGCGTTGGAGGCGGGGATTTACGAGCAGTACTTC. It is translated as CASTSALEAGIYEQYF.

This clonotype was counted between two and nine times. The J gene is TRBJ2-5, the V gene TRBV9; D possibly matches TRBD1 or TRBD2 (7 bases each). Germline assignment: CDR1 SGDLS and CDR2 YYNGEE. The CDR3 has 14 amino acids. V lost 0 bases and J 7 bases, leaving 13 bases between the germline ends. CDR3 nucleotide sequence: TGTGCCAGCAGCGTAGCAGGGGGGGGCTGGACCCAGTACTTC. Translating it yields CASSVAGGGWTQYF.

This clonotype showed up just a few times. The chain uses TRBV7-9 and TRBJ2-1; 10 nucleotides match TRBD2. Trimming cost V 8 bases and J 0 bases; bases outside gene matches: 10. The CDR3 spans 17 residues. Germline CDR1 and CDR2: SEHNR and FQNEAQ (reference sequence). CDR3 coding DNA: TGTGCCAGCGGTGGGGCTAGCGGGAGACCCTCCTACAATGAGCAGTTCTTC. Translation gives CASGGASGRPSYNEQFF. The full variable domain, with the rest looked up from reference TRBV7-9 and TRBJ2-1, is DTGVSQNPRHKITKRGQNVTFRCDPISEHNRLYWYRQTLGQGPEFLTYFQNEAQLEKSRLLSDRFSAERPKGSFSTLEIQRTEQGDSAMYLCASGGASGRPSYNEQFFGPGTRLTVL.

This clonotype has more than one count but fewer than ten. In nucleotides, the CDR3 is TGTGCCACCAGTGATGGGGGCAGGGGGCGGGGAGAGACCCAGTACTTC. Residues: CATSDGGRGRGETQYF. This sequence joins TRBV24-1 and TRBJ2-5; 8 bases line up with TRBD1. The CDR3 runs 16 residues. The germline V gene has CDR1 KGHDR and CDR2 SFDVKD. V gave up 3 bases and J gave up 4 bases; unmatched junction bases: 9.

This clonotype has a count of ten or more. This rearrangement joins TRBV11-2 to TRBJ2-1, with D perhaps matching TRBD1 (6 bases). Trimming removed 4 bases from V and 0 bases from J, with 13 bases in between. Germline assignment: CDR1 SGHAT and CDR2 FQNNGV. CDR3 size: 16 residues. The CDR3 is CASSSFRGYSYNEQFF. CDR3 DNA sequence: TGTGCCAGCAGCTCTTTCAGGGGCTACTCCTACAATGAGCAGTTCTTC.

The chain has TRBV27 and TRBJ2-1; D gene ambiguous. V dropped 3 bases and J dropped 2 bases, with 11 bases sitting between them. Germline-derived CDR1 and CDR2 are MNHEY and SMNVEV (reference sequence). The CDR3 is made up of 15 amino acids. CDR3 loop: CASSFSVVPYNEQFF. The CDR3 nucleotides are TGTGCCAGCAGTTTTAGTGTTGTACCCTACAATGAGCAGTTCTTC.

The table lists this clonotype with a few counts. The rearrangement uses TRBV14 and TRBJ2-7, with D possibly TRBD1 on 6 matching bases. CDR3 length: 15 residues. V dropped 0 bases and J dropped 7 bases, with 16 bases sitting between them. Germline-derived CDR1 and CDR2 are SGHDN and FVKESK. The CDR3 reads CASSQESAQGREQYF. Here the CDR3 DNA reads TGTGCCAGCAGCCAAGAATCCGCACAGGGTAGGGAGCAGTACTTC.

This clonotype appeared many times. The chain is built from TRBV28 and TRBJ1-2; D uncertain. CDR3 size: 16 residues. Germline CDR1 MDHEN, CDR2 SYDVKM. The V end was cut by 1 base, the J end by 2 bases, with 14 bases between. In nucleotides, the CDR3 is TGTGCCAGCAGTTTATTAGTGGACGCGGAGAACTATGGCTACACCTTC. Translation: CASSLLVDAENYGYTF.

This clonotype was detected ten times or more. The J gene is TRBJ1-5, the V gene TRBV24-1, with TRBD1 matching over 9 bases. Trimming cost V 6 bases and J 3 bases; bases outside gene matches: 11. The CDR3 is made up of 17 amino acids. Germline CDR1 KGHDR, CDR2 SFDVKD. The CDR3 bases are TGTGCCACCAGTTCATCCGGGACAGGGATGATCAATCAGCCCCAGCATTTT. Its protein is CATSSSGTGMINQPQHF.

In its sample, this clonotype was seen many times. V and J are TRBV7-2 and TRBJ2-1; TRBD2 matches at 11 bases. CDR1 SGHTA and CDR2 FQGNSA come from the germline V gene. Trimming cost V 4 bases and J 4 bases; bases outside gene matches: 9. The CDR3 spans 17 residues. DNA of the CDR3: TGTGCCAGCAGCTGGTGGGTGACTAGCGGGACATACAATGAGCAGTTCTTC. Translation gives CASSWWVTSGTYNEQFF.

This clonotype was seen at least ten times. The chain couples TRBV7-9 to TRBJ1-1; no reliable D call. This CDR3 spans 10 amino acids. The V and J ends lost 10 bases and 2 bases respectively, with 5 bases between them. CDR1 is SEHNR, CDR2 FQNEAQ, per germline (reference sequence). Written as DNA, the CDR3 is TGTGCCACCACAAACACTGAAGCTTTCTTT. Its protein is CATTNTEAFF.

The V call is TRBV7-3, the J call TRBJ2-7, with 7 positions matching TRBD2. Germline V gene sequence: CDR1 SGHTA, CDR2 FQGTGA. The CDR3 spans 15 residues. V was pared by 5 bases and J by 4 bases, with 11 bases of the junction left unmatched. The chain's CDR3 is CASSQGLEGGYEQYF. In nucleotides, the CDR3 is TGTGCCAGCAGCCAAGGACTAGAGGGAGGATACGAGCAGTACTTC.

Comment on this clonotype: This may be a read error: a much more frequent sequence differs by one nucleotide. The V call is TRBV11-2, the J call TRBJ2-7; D is unclear. CDR3 length equals 17 residues. The V gene's germline CDR1 is SGHAT and CDR2 FQNNGV. CDR3 DNA sequence: TGTGCCAGCAGCTTAGAGCGTTTAGGAACAGTATCCTACGAGCAGTGCTTC. Amino acid sequence: CASSLERLGTVSYEQCF.

The table lists this clonotype with a few counts. The V call is TRBV20-1, the J call TRBJ2-3; 11 bases agree with TRBD2. With 6 bases clipped from V and 3 bases from J, the junction kept 5 bases outside the gene matches. The CDR3 loop spans 14 amino acids. CDR1 is DFQATT and CDR2 is SNEGSKA in the germline V gene (reference sequence). CDR3 region: CSATTSGNTDTQYF. CDR3 bases: TGCAGTGCAACGACTAGCGGGAATACAGATACGCAGTATTTT.

This clonotype was seen a few times. The V gene is TRBV3-1, the J gene TRBJ2-1; 11 nucleotides agree with TRBD2. There are 17 residues in the CDR3. Per the germline V gene, CDR1 is LGHDT and CDR2 is YNNKEL (reference sequence). V shed 3 bases, J shed 5 bases, and the junction held 9 bases outside the gene matches. The CDR3 nucleotides are TGTGCCAGCAGCCATCCCAAGGGGACTAGCGGCAACAATGAGCAGTTCTTC. Its protein is CASSHPKGTSGNNEQFF.

Turning to this clonotype: A clone one base away is much larger, so this may be a read error. The J gene is TRBJ2-7, the V gene TRBV2; either TRBD1 or TRBD2 may supply D (5 bases each). Per germline, CDR1 SNHLY and CDR2 FYNNEI. V lost 8 bases and J lost 0, with 14 bases in between. This CDR3 has 14 residues. CDR3 in DNA: TGTGCCAGCGGTAGTCCGGGACCCTCCTACGAGCAGTACTTC. The encoded protein is CASGSPGPSYEQYF.

This clonotype was counted ten times or more. The chain links TRBV3-1 to TRBJ2-7; 11 positions match TRBD1. From germline, CDR1 is LGHDT and CDR2 YNNKEL (reference sequence). The CDR3 sequence is 15 residues long. Unmatched junction bases numbered 6, after V lost 4 bases and J lost 4 bases. The CDR3 DNA sequence: TGTGCCAGCAGCCGTAGGACAGGGGGCCAGTACGAGCAGTACTTC. This encodes CASSRRTGGQYEQYF.

This clonotype was counted many times. The chain uses TRBV30 and TRBJ2-3, with D possibly being TRBD2 (5 bases). With 0 bases removed from V and 6 bases from J, the gap between germline ends came to 7 bases. The length of the CDR3 is 12 residues. The germline V gene has CDR1 GTSNPN and CDR2 SVGIG (reference sequence). In nucleotides, the CDR3 is TGTGCCTGGAGTGTACTAGGCGATACGCAGTATTTT. Translated, it gives CAWSVLGDTQYF.

The rearrangement links TRBV6-1 to TRBJ2-1, with D unclear. V was trimmed by 1 base and J by 0 bases, leaving 10 bases between them. The CDR3 loop spans 16 amino acids. Germline CDR1 and CDR2: MNHNS and SASEGT. The chain's CDR3 is CASSEVWSGSYNEQFF. The CDR3, as DNA: TGTGCCAGCAGTGAAGTCTGGTCGGGCTCCTACAATGAGCAGTTCTTC.

V and J are TRBV15 and TRBJ1-2, with D perhaps matching TRBD1 (6 bases). This CDR3 spans 13 amino acids. Germline CDR1 is LNHNV and CDR2 is YYDKDF (reference sequence). Trimming took off 4 bases at V and 7 bases at J, with 13 bases between the two ends. The CDR3 nucleotides are TGTGCCACCAGCAAGAGGGGGGGGTTTGGCTACACCTTC. Amino acids: CATSKRGGFGYTF.

In this sample, this clonotype turned up a few times. The rearrangement joins TRBV20-1 to TRBJ2-7; TRBD2 matches at 13 bases. J gave up 7 bases and V 3 bases, and 6 bases lay outside the gene matches. This CDR3 has 14 residues. Germline V gene lookup returns CDR1 DFQATT and CDR2 SNEGSKA (reference sequence). CDR3 loop: CSASMTSGRPEQYF. The CDR3 DNA follows: TGCAGTGCTAGTATGACTAGCGGGAGGCCAGAGCAGTACTTC.

This clonotype has just one count. Being one base from a much bigger clone, this may be a read error. The chain employs TRBV6-5 and TRBJ2-7, with a tentative D call TRBD2 (6 bases). Germline loops: CDR1 MNHEY, CDR2 SVGAGI. V lost 3 bases to trimming and J lost 2 bases, with 14 bases between them. The CDR3 totals 15 residues. CDR3 protein: CASSYRLVVPYEQYF. The CDR3 DNA follows: TGTGCCAGCAGTTATCGACTAGTAGTCCCCTACGAGCAGTACTTC.

This clonotype has a count of ten or more. At one end the junction does not follow the germline gene, possibly because of a read error. The chain carries TRBV5-1 and TRBJ2-3; 8 positions match TRBD1. This CDR3 is built from 16 residues. Germline loops: CDR1 SGHRS, CDR2 YFSETQ. CDR3 region: CTSSLRGRSNPDTQYF. In DNA, the CDR3 is TGCACCAGCAGCCTCAGGGGGCGATCTAACCCAGATACGCAGTATTTT.

The chain combines TRBV6-1 with TRBJ2-1; TRBD2 agrees at 7 bases. CDR1 is MNHNS and CDR2 is SASEGT in the germline V gene. The CDR3 contains 14 residues. Losses at the gene ends were 11 bases for V and 7 bases for J; bases not matched to a gene: 14. CDR3 bases: TGTGCCTGTACCACCCTGGGGGGAGGGAATGAGCAGTTCTTC. This encodes CACTTLGGGNEQFF.